The entry below gives a single T cell receptor beta chain sequence along with its context. Germline loops: CDR1 LGHDT, CDR2 YNNKEL (reference sequence). This CDR3 spans 12 amino acids. V shed 4 bases and J shed 2 bases, with 5 bases lying between them. This specimen comes from a study of blood T cell repertoires in COVID-19. About the research overall: Collection of acute and convalescent COVID-19 samples took place in the United States, Italy and Spain. PBMCs, B-cell-depleted T cells, or T cells were the source of the cDNA or gDNA that made up the material.

Measured with immunoSEQ multiplex PCR; TCRdb has only the in-frame clones, and not every one. The sample consists of over 90,000 clones, 86% of them appearing once. Sequenced sample: peripheral blood. The source is a woman in her sixties or seventies in a cohort sampled during active or convalescent COVID-19. This sequence joins TRBV3-1 (or the pseudogene TRBV3-2) and TRBJ1-1, with D unclear. CDR3 nucleotides: TGTGCCAGCAGCCTAGCCAACACTGAAGCTTTCTTT. Translation gives CASSLANTEAFF.